This T cell receptor (beta chain) was obtained from a study of blood T cells in healthy people across ages (dated by TCRdb to between 2015 and 2016). A note on the overall study: Template switching captured roughly one uniquely barcoded TCR beta cDNA molecule per two T cells in model experiments. Using deep sequencing normalized with unique cDNA molecular identifiers, the study measured how TCR beta repertoire diversity changes with age. The donors were divided into four age groups: young (average approximately 15 years), middle-aged (under 40), aged (roughly 60) and long-lived (about 80). To avoid experimental bias, donors of different ages were distributed randomly across sequencing lanes. Using the same blood draw, the study looked at two additional independent replicas of 1 million unique cDNA reads for two donors, one aged 18 to 30 and the other aged 80 or older. The paper's findings and limits, for the study overall: Because the CMV infection status of the donors was unknown, age-related changes in expanded clonotypes may potentially have been confounded. Conclusive comparison of naive and antigen-experienced compartments was prevented by the profiling of bulk unsorted PBMCs. Observed TCR beta diversity per million T cells fell roughly linearly with age, and a significant reduction was already apparent by age approximately 41. The long-lived group showed more naive CD4+ T cells, fewer expanded clones and increased TCR diversity than the aged group, suggesting age selection. Estimates of total diversity based on one million sequenced T cells were regarded as lower bounds and as underestimates. There was a strong correlation between observed TCR beta diversity and the percentage of naive T cells measured by flow cytometry.

The CDR3 runs 13 amino acids, cysteine and phenylalanine included. Of all the DNA, just the CDR3 is kept, 39 bases in frame from base 1. V was cut back by 3 bases and J by 3 bases, leaving a gap of 10 bases between them. Sequences SGDLS (CDR1) and YYNGEE (CDR2) are obtained from the germline V gene. Library creation used 5' RACE. Sequencing was carried out with an Illumina HiSeq 2500. A second PCR of about 7 to 12 cycles was run with a J-beta primer mix and a sample-barcoded 5' primer. Each TCR beta cDNA molecule received a unique molecular identifier from a template-switch 5' adaptor carrying 12 random nucleotides. At least 3 million CDR3-containing paired-end reads were obtained from each sample. All of the RNA was converted into first-strand cDNA using the Mint cDNA synthesis kit, with a TRBC-specific oligonucleotide serving as the primer. After uracil-DNA glycosylase treatment, a first 18-cycle PCR used universal primers M1SS and BC2_uni_R on all cDNA. For the original study's pipeline: Each sample was normalized by randomly selecting 1 million high-quality reads, each carrying a distinct molecular identifier. Reads with shared molecular identifiers were discarded instead of being binned into consensus sequences. MiTCR, set to a Q25 quality threshold and the strictest error-elimination algorithm, was used for CDR3 identification, clonotype clustering and error correction. Lower-bound total TCR beta diversity was estimated with a nonparametric unseen species model using Euler transformation. TCRdb passed the public sequencing reads through fastp at Q25 and MiXCR, retaining productive beta sequences. Rows with a matching CDR3 protein are joined into one entry that keeps the most common DNA and genes. The V and J calls and clone size are TCRdb's, not the authors'. The sample profile shows some 1.4 million distinct CDR3 sequences; roughly 45% of them were found once. Of the sample, roughly 7.9% is held by the ten largest clones.

This clonotype was recorded many times. The target of this receptor is not known. No much larger clone is present one base from it, and per-base qualities are unavailable. Donors were 39 systemically healthy Caucasian individuals from Russia aged roughly 6 to 95 years. Around 10 milliliters of peripheral blood were collected from each donor into EDTA-treated Vacutainer tubes. Ficoll-Paque density-gradient centrifugation was used to isolate PBMCs, with at least 6.5 million obtained per sample. Trizol reagent was used to extract total RNA from PBMCs, with at least 6 micrograms per sample. For every donor, flow cytometry on a PBMC aliquot measured the percentage of naive CD45RAhigh/CD27high T cells.

Recombination connected TRBV9 to TRBJ2-7; the D gene cannot be resolved reliably. The TCR was taken from a woman aged 18-29 years in good health. The sequenced sample was blood. The nucleotides read TGTGCCAGCAGCGGTACCCCCGACTACGAGCAGTACTTC. The resulting protein is CASSGTPDYEQYF. Here the CDR3 is joined to the reference TRBV9 and TRBJ2-7 genes, and the full variable domain is: DSGVTQTPKHLITATGQRVTLRCSPRSGDLSVYWYQQSLDQGLQFLIQYYNGEERAKGNILERFSAQQFPDLHSELNLSSLELGDSALYFCASSGTPDYEQYFGPGTRLTVT.